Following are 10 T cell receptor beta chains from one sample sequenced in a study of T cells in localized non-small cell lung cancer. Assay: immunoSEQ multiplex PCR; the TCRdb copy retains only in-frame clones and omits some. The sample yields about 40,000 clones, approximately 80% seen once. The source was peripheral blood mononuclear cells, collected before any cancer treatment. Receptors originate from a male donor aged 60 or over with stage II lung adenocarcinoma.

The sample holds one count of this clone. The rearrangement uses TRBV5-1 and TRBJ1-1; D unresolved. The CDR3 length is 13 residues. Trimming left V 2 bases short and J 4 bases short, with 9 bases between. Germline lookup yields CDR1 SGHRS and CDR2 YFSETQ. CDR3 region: CASSFGRRTEAFF. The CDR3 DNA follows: TGCGCCAGCAGCTTTGGACGTCGCACTGAAGCTTTCTTT. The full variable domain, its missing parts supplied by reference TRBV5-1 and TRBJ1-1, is KAGVTQTPRYLIKTRGQQVTLSCSPISGHRSVSWYQQTPGQGLQFLFEYFSETQRNKGNFPGRFSGRQFSNSRSEMNVSTLELGDSALYLCASSFGRRTEAFFGQGTRLTVV.

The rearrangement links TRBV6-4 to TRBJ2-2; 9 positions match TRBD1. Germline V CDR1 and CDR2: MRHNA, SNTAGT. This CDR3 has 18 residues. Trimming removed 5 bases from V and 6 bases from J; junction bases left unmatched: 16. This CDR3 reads CASSQTRIGQGRAGELFF. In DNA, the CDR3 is TGTGCCAGCAGTCAGACAAGGATAGGACAGGGGAGAGCCGGGGAGCTGTTTTTT.

The CDR3 reads CASSVTSGLSYEQYF. The CDR3 nucleotides are TGTGCCAGTAGTGTTACTAGCGGGCTCTCCTACGAGCAGTACTTC. This chain links TRBV19 with TRBJ2-7, with 9 bases lining up with TRBD2. J was trimmed by 0 bases and V by 5 bases; bases with no gene match: 5. The CDR3 extends over 15 amino acids. Germline assignment: CDR1 LNHDA and CDR2 SQIVND (reference sequence).

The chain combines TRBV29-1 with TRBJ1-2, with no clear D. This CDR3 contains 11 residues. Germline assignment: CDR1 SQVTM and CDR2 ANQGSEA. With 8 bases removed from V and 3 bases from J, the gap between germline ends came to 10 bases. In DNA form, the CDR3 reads TGCAGCCTGGACTGTTACTATGGCTACACCTTC. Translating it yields CSLDCYYGYTF.

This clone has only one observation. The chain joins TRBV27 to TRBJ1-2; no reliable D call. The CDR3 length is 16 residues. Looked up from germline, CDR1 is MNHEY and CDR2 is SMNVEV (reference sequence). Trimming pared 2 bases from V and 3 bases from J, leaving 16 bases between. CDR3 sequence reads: CASSLEKPATYYGYTF. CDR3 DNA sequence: TGTGCCAGCAGTTTAGAGAAGCCAGCCACGTACTATGGCTACACCTTC.

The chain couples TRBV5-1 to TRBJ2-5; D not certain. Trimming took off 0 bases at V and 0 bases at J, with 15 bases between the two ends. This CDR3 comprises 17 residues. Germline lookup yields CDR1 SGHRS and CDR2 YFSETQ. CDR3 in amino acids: CASSLGERREYQETQYF. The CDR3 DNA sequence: TGCGCCAGCAGCTTGGGGGAACGAAGAGAGTACCAAGAGACCCAGTACTTC.

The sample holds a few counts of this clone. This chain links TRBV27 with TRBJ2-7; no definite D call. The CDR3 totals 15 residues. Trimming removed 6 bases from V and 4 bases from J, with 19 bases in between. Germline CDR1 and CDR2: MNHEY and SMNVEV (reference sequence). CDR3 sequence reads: CASSLLGALVYEQYF. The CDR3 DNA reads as TGTGCCAGCAGCCTCCTCGGTGCGTTAGTTTACGAGCAGTACTTC.

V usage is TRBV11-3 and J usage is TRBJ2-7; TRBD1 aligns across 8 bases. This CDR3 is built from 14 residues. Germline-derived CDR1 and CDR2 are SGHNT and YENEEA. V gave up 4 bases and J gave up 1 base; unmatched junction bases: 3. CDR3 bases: TGTGCCAGCAGCTCTCACAGGGGGTCCTACGAGCAGTACTTC. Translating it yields CASSSHRGSYEQYF.

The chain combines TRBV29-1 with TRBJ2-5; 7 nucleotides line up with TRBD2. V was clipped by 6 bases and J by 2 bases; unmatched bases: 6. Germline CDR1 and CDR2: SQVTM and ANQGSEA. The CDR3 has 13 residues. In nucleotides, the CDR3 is TGCAGCGTCTCGGGGGGAGATCAAGAGACCCAGTACTTC. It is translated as CSVSGGDQETQYF.

CDR3 sequence: CASNRGRQEKLFF. CDR3 coding DNA: TGTGCCAGCAACAGGGGGCGCCAAGAAAAACTGTTTTTT. The V call is TRBV14, the J call TRBJ1-4; TRBD1 aligns across 9 bases. This CDR3 is 13 amino acids long. Unmatched junction bases numbered 5, after V lost 7 bases and J lost 8 bases. Looked up from germline, CDR1 is SGHDN and CDR2 is FVKESK.